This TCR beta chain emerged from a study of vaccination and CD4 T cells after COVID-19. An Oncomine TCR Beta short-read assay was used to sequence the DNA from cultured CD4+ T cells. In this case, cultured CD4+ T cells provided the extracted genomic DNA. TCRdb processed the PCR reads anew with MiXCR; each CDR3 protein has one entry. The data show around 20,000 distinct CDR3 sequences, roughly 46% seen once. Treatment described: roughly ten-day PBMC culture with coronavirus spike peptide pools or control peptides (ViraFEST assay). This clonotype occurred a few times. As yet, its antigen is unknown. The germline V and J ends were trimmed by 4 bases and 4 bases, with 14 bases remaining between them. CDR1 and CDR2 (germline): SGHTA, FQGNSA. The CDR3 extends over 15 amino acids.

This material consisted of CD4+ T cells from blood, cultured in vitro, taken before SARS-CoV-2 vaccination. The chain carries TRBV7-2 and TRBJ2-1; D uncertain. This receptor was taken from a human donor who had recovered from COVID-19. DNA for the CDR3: TGTGCCAGCAGCTATACTAAATGGTATTACAATGAGCAGTTCTTC. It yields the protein CASSYTKWYYNEQFF.